The rows below give T cell receptor beta chains drawn from one sample of a study of blood T cell repertoires in COVID-19. The assay was immunoSEQ multiplex PCR, and TCRdb's table has in-frame clones only and misses some. Of 56,000 or so clones listed, around 88% are singletons. What was sequenced was peripheral blood. The receptors originated from a woman older than 75 with active COVID-19. CDR3s include the opening cysteine and the closing phenylalanine or tryptophan.

v_call: TRBV5-1
j_call: TRBJ2-1
cdr3_aa: CASRGSQEYNEQFF

v_call: TRBV28
j_call: TRBJ2-7
cdr3_aa: CASSFEGMGSGEQYF

v_call: TRBV27
j_call: TRBJ1-6
cdr3_aa: CASSPTGTGLFNSPLHF

v_call: TRBV5-4
j_call: TRBJ1-1
cdr3_aa: CATSGADSYQRAFF

v_call: TRBV2
j_call: TRBJ2-1
cdr3_aa: CASSALASGDYNEQFF

v_call: TRBV7-6
j_call: TRBJ2-7
cdr3_aa: CASSPRGGPYEQYF

v_call: TRBV7-2
j_call: TRBJ2-5
cdr3_aa: CASSSPYETQYF

v_call: TRBV27
j_call: TRBJ1-5
cdr3_aa: CASTQGAGNQPQHF

v_call: TRBV10-1
j_call: TRBJ2-5
cdr3_aa: CASSESMSGRRETQYF

v_call: TRBV5-4
j_call: TRBJ2-2
cdr3_aa: CASTGLAGGANTGELFF